The clone carrying this T cell receptor beta chain showed up just once. The sample belongs to a study of T cell changes during pregnancy in multiple sclerosis. The protocol was immunoSEQ multiplex PCR, while the TCRdb copy is restricted to in-frame clones and leaves out a portion. The sample holds about 8,500 clones; 87% are singletons and the top ten take more than 8.5%. The CDR3 loop spans 15 amino acids. J was trimmed by 8 bases and V by 6 bases; bases with no gene match: 10. Germline lookup yields CDR1 LNHDA and CDR2 SQIVND (reference sequence). The sequences come from CD8+ T cells from peripheral blood mononuclear cells, collected in the first trimester of pregnancy. The gene calls are TRBV19 and TRBJ2-1; 10 positions agree with TRBD2. The origin of this receptor is a female donor in good health, enrolled as a control in a pregnancy study. The CDR3 reads CASSPWASGRDEQFF. CDR3 nucleotides: TGTGCCAGTAGCCCTTGGGCCAGCGGGAGGGATGAGCAGTTCTTC.